These 14 T cell receptor beta chains were all obtained from the same sample, sequenced in a study of siplizumab effects on memory and regulatory T cells. Here immunoSEQ multiplex PCR was the method, and the copy in TCRdb shows in-frame clones only, minus some. The table has fewer than 120,000 clones, roughly 90% seen once. Material for sequencing was CD4+ T cells sorted from blood. The receptors derive from a human donor in good health.

This chain connects TRBV7-6 to TRBJ2-2; D call uncertain. Germline V lookup: CDR1 SGHVS, CDR2 FNYEAQ. This CDR3 is 14 amino acids long. The germline V and J ends were trimmed by 6 bases and 3 bases, with 11 bases remaining between them. In DNA, the CDR3 is TGTGCCAGCAGTAGTCGACCGGACACCGGGGAGCTGTTTTTT. It is translated as CASSSRPDTGELFF.

This chain uses TRBV11-3 with TRBJ2-5; 12 nucleotides match TRBD2. Trimming took 4 bases from V and 4 from J; bases not matched to a gene: 4. Looked up from germline, CDR1 is SGHNT and CDR2 is YENEEA. The CDR3 totals 15 residues. Here the CDR3 reads CASSSLAGGGETQYF. In DNA form, the CDR3 reads TGTGCCAGCAGCTCGCTAGCGGGAGGGGGAGAGACCCAGTACTTC.

The chain is built from TRBV15 and TRBJ2-1; 11 bases fit TRBD2. This CDR3 region has 16 residues. Germline CDR1 is LNHNV and CDR2 is YYDKDF (reference sequence). Trimming at V came to 5 bases and at J to 4 bases, leaving 7 bases not matched to a gene. For the CDR3, the DNA is TGTGCCACCAGCGTTATGACTAGCGGGATTTACAATGAGCAGTTCTTC. This sequence encodes CATSVMTSGIYNEQFF.

V and J are TRBV9 and TRBJ1-1; D unclear. Per germline, CDR1 SGDLS and CDR2 YYNGEE. This CDR3 contains 13 residues. Trimming left V 3 bases short and J 3 bases short, with 9 bases between. The CDR3 loop is CASSDSLHTEAFF. Written as DNA, the CDR3 is TGTGCCAGCAGCGATAGTTTACACACTGAAGCTTTCTTT.

The chain couples TRBV19 to TRBJ2-1; 8 bases agree with TRBD1. V shed 4 bases and J 7 bases; nucleotides not matched to a gene: 6. The CDR3 extends over 14 amino acids. Per the germline V gene, CDR1 is LNHDA and CDR2 is SQIVND (reference sequence). CDR3 amino acids: CASSRTGRRNEQFF. As DNA, the CDR3 is TGTGCCAGTAGTAGGACAGGGCGGAGGAATGAGCAGTTCTTC.

The chain recombines TRBV13 with TRBJ2-5, with D tentatively TRBD2 (5 bases). This CDR3 is built from 12 residues. Trimming removed 5 bases at V and 6 bases at J, with 10 bases between. Germline CDR1 PRHDT, CDR2 FYEKMQ (reference sequence). CDR3 in DNA: TGTGCCAGCAGCCGGACTGAGCAGACCCAGTACTTC. It codes for CASSRTEQTQYF.

This sequence joins TRBV11-2 and TRBJ2-1; maybe TRBD1 (6 bases). V shed 4 bases and J shed 3 bases, with 13 bases lying between them. The germline V gene has CDR1 SGHAT and CDR2 FQNNGV. This CDR3 has 15 residues. The CDR3 protein is CASSSPGVGYNEQFF. In DNA, the CDR3 is TGTGCCAGCAGCTCCCCAGGGGTAGGCTACAATGAGCAGTTCTTC.

The chain carries TRBV25-1 and TRBJ1-2; tentative D call: TRBD1 (5 bases). V lost 1 base and J 4 bases, leaving 19 bases between the germline ends. CDR3 length equals 17 residues. CDR1 and CDR2 from the germline V gene are MGHDK and SYGVNS. Written as DNA, the CDR3 is TGTGCCAGCAGTGAATCGGGGAGACAGCAGTCGGGCTATGGCTACACCTTC. This codes for CASSESGRQQSGYGYTF.

This chain connects TRBV5-1 to TRBJ2-7, with 12 bases matching TRBD1. From germline, CDR1 is SGHRS and CDR2 YFSETQ. The CDR3 contains 16 residues. The V and J ends lost 5 bases and 7 bases, in that order; junction bases with no gene match: 13. Written as DNA, the CDR3 is TGCGCCAGCAGGGAAATCCGGGGACAGGGGGCAGGAGAGCAGTACTTC. Amino acid sequence: CASREIRGQGAGEQYF.

CDR3 nucleotide sequence: TGTGCCAGCGGAGGGGGGTGGGCCGTTAATTCACCCCTCCACTTT. This encodes CASGGGWAVNSPLHF. The rearrangement uses TRBV21-1 and TRBJ1-6. TRBV21-1 is a documented pseudogene. The CDR3 length is 15 residues.

The chain recombines TRBV5-8 with TRBJ1-1; TRBD1 matches at 10 bases. Trimming cost V 4 bases and J 4 bases; bases outside gene matches: 7. The CDR3 length is 15 residues. The germline V gene has CDR1 SGHTS and CDR2 YDEGEE. The CDR3: CASSLRWDRGTEAFF. In DNA form, the CDR3 reads TGTGCCAGCAGCCTCCGATGGGACAGGGGCACTGAAGCTTTCTTT.

This clone was counted once. This chain links TRBV19 with TRBJ1-6; 9 nucleotides line up with TRBD1. The V and J ends lost 6 bases and 6 bases, in that order; junction bases with no gene match: 3. Germline loops: CDR1 LNHDA, CDR2 SQIVND (reference sequence). CDR3 length equals 14 residues. CDR3 coding DNA: TGTGCCAGTAGGGTGGGACAGGGTAATTCACCCCTCCACTTT. Protein sequence: CASRVGQGNSPLHF.

As to this clone: An end of the junction does not agree with germline; a read error may underlie this. The rearrangement joins TRBV2 to TRBJ1-2; D is unclear. The germline gives CDR1 SNHLY, CDR2 FYNNEI. The CDR3 extends over 14 amino acids. The CDR3 protein is CTSIVGLLSYGYTF. In DNA form, the CDR3 reads TGTACCAGCATCGTTGGGCTTCTTTCCTATGGCTACACCTTC.

The chain combines TRBV6-5 with TRBJ1-1; D not resolved. The CDR3 extends over 11 amino acids. The ends were cut back, 5 bases at V and 11 bases at J, with 12 bases in the middle. The germline CDR1 and CDR2 sequences are MNHEY and SVGAGI. The CDR3 loop reads CASSRREEAFF. The CDR3 region has the DNA TGTGCCAGCAGTCGCCGAGAGGAGGCTTTCTTT.